The rows below give T cell receptor beta chains drawn from one sample of a study of human T cells and chemical hapten exposure. Each CDR3 protein gets one entry after TCRdb re-called the RACE reads with MiXCR. This repertoire shows some 38,000 distinct CDR3 sequences, 8% to 10% found once; its top ten account for 26%. The sample consisted of whole blood, taken in connection with sensitization to the hapten diphenylcyclopropenone (DPC). The receptor source for this set is a man aged 50-59 years with alopecia areata. Some clones in this sample may be carry-over from other donors' samples. Both conserved end residues are part of each CDR3. D genes are given only for firm matches. The size field is filled for only some rows; it gives once, few, many or a size class.

V,J,size,D,length,CDR3,DNA
TRBV5-1,TRBJ1-1,many,.,13,CASTGLQGTEAFF,TGCGCCAGCACCGGGCTCCAGGGCACTGAAGCTTTCTTT
TRBV5-4,TRBJ2-7,many,.,11,CASSSDHEQYF,TGTGCCAGCAGCTCCGACCACGAGCAGTACTTC
TRBV12-3/TRBV12-4,TRBJ2-2,many,.,12,CASNHNTGELFF,TGTGCCAGCAATCATAACACCGGGGAGCTGTTTTTT
TRBV3-1,TRBJ2-7,many,.,14,CASSQEGSSYEQYF,TGTGCCAGCAGCCAAGAGGGCAGTTCCTACGAGCAGTACTTC
TRBV20-1,TRBJ2-5,.,.,15,CSARDPGTPRSAQYF,TGCAGTGCTAGAGATCCCGGGACTCCGCGATCGGCCCAGTACTTC
TRBV5-4,TRBJ1-2,few,.,15,CASSLDLAANYGYTF,TGTGCCAGCAGCTTGGACCTAGCAGCTAACTATGGCTACACCTTC
TRBV3-1,TRBJ2-1,many,TRBD2,16,CASSQRIAGEYNEQFF,TGTGCCAGCAGCCAACGAATAGCGGGAGAATACAATGAGCAGTTCTTC
TRBV18,TRBJ2-7,many,TRBD2,16,CASSPRTRVEIYEQYF,TGTGCCAGCTCACCGAGGACTAGAGTCGAAATCTACGAGCAGTACTTC
TRBV28,TRBJ1-1,many,.,10,CASSRDNAFF,TGTGCCAGCAGCCGGGACAACGCTTTCTTT
TRBV19,TRBJ2-5,few,TRBD1,15,CASSVTGTAQETQYF,TGTGCCAGTAGCGTGACAGGGACGGCCCAAGAGACCCAGTACTTC
TRBV19,TRBJ2-1,.,.,14,CASAKGVRYNEQFF,TGTGCCAGCGCGAAAGGGGTTAGGTACAATGAGCAGTTCTTC
TRBV24-1,TRBJ2-5,.,.,16,CATSAYDQVNRETQYF,TGTGCCACCAGTGCCTACGATCAAGTCAATAGGGAGACCCAGTACTTC
TRBV12-3/TRBV12-4,TRBJ2-1,.,TRBD1,12,CASSLPTGKEFF,TGTGCCAGCAGTTTACCGACAGGGAAAGAGTTCTTC
TRBV6-6,TRBJ2-5,.,.,14,CASSRPGGQETQYF,TGTGCCAGCAGTCGCCCCGGCGGGCAAGAGACCCAGTACTTC
TRBV29-1,TRBJ2-3,.,TRBD1,13,CSVVWQGVDTQYF,TGCAGCGTTGTATGGCAGGGGGTAGATACGCAGTATTTT
TRBV27,TRBJ2-5,few,TRBD2,18,CASSHSPGLAGEVETQYF,TGTGCCAGCTCACATTCACCGGGACTAGCGGGAGAGGTGGAGACCCAGTACTTC
TRBV6-2/TRBV6-3,TRBJ2-1,many,TRBD2,17,CATTYSGTSISYNEQFF,TGTGCCACCACTTATAGCGGGACCAGCATCTCCTACAATGAGCAGTTCTTC
TRBV6-5,TRBJ2-7,many,TRBD2,18,CASSYSSPGLAASYEQYF,TGTGCCAGCAGTTACTCCAGCCCGGGACTAGCGGCCTCCTACGAGCAGTACTTC
TRBV5-8,TRBJ2-2,many,.,15,CASSRVFLETGELFF,TGTGCCAGCAGCCGGGTTTTTCTAGAGACCGGGGAGCTGTTTTTT
TRBV29-1,TRBJ1-1,many,TRBD1,14,CSVGRTGARTEAFF,TGCAGCGTTGGGCGGACAGGGGCAAGGACTGAAGCTTTCTTT
TRBV11-2,TRBJ2-5,many,TRBD1,13,CASSSTGGETQYF,TGTGCCAGCAGCTCGACAGGGGGAGAGACCCAGTACTTC
TRBV29-1,TRBJ2-3,many,.,11,CSFRGTAGAYF,TGCAGCTTCAGGGGGACAGCGGGCGCGTATTTT
TRBV6-5,TRBJ2-7,many,.,15,CASRKIEVSSYEQYF,TGTGCCAGCAGGAAGATAGAGGTTTCGTCCTACGAGCAGTACTTC
TRBV12-3/TRBV12-4,TRBJ2-1,few,.,11,CASSWGSEQFF,TGTGCCAGCAGCTGGGGGAGTGAGCAGTTCTTC
TRBV3-1,TRBJ2-1,.,TRBD2,17,CASSQDSIAGLGHEQFF,TGTGCCAGCAGCCAAGATTCCATAGCGGGATTAGGCCATGAGCAGTTCTTC
TRBV7-9,TRBJ2-7,many,.,12,CASSIGVYEQYF,TGTGCCAGCAGTATAGGAGTCTACGAGCAGTACTTC
TRBV10-3,TRBJ2-5,.,.,13,CAVRDRPQETQYF,TGTGCCGTAAGGGACCGACCCCAAGAGACCCAGTACTTC
TRBV7-3,TRBJ1-2,many,TRBD1,14,CASSPGQGTYGYTF,TGTGCCAGCAGCCCAGGACAGGGGACTTATGGCTACACCTTC
TRBV18,TRBJ2-7,.,.,12,CASSPPSGEQYF,TGTGCCAGCTCACCACCTTCTGGGGAGCAGTACTTC
TRBV15,TRBJ1-1,few,.,15,CATSPRPSSNTEAFF,TGTGCCACCAGCCCCCGGCCCAGTTCGAACACTGAAGCTTTCTTT
TRBV5-1,TRBJ2-7,many,TRBD1,12,CASSMGQGEQYF,TGCGCCAGCAGCATGGGACAGGGGGAGCAGTACTTC
TRBV12-3/TRBV12-4,TRBJ2-7,many,TRBD2,14,CASSLGDYSYEQYF,TGTGCCAGCAGTTTGGGGGACTACTCCTACGAGCAGTACTTC
TRBV28,TRBJ2-3,.,.,13,CASSSYITDTQYF,TGTGCCAGCAGTTCTTATATCACAGATACGCAGTATTTT
TRBV12-3/TRBV12-4,TRBJ1-1,.,.,14,CASSLAGDNTEAFF,TGTGCCAGCAGTTTAGCGGGGGATAACACTGAAGCTTTCTTT
TRBV18,TRBJ1-2,.,.,14,CASSPSRVLYGYTF,TGTGCCAGCTCACCATCCCGGGTCCTCTATGGCTACACCTTC
TRBV7-9,TRBJ2-7,many,TRBD1,14,CASSLGTGRDEQYF,TGTGCCAGCAGCTTAGGGACAGGGAGAGACGAGCAGTACTTC
TRBV12-5,TRBJ2-1,few,.,15,CASGKGQPSYNEQFF,TGTGCTAGTGGGAAGGGGCAGCCGTCCTACAATGAGCAGTTCTTC
TRBV7-2,TRBJ2-3,few,.,14,CATRKNPSTDTQYF,TGTGCCACCCGGAAGAACCCTAGCACAGATACGCAGTATTTT
TRBV20-1,TRBJ2-2,many,.,17,CSARGASGTSNTGELFF,TGCAGTGCTAGAGGTGCTTCCGGGACTTCTAACACCGGGGAGCTGTTTTTT
TRBV7-3,TRBJ1-1,.,.,13,CASSSRGETEAFF,TGTGCCAGCAGCTCAAGGGGGGAGACTGAAGCTTTCTTT
TRBV28,TRBJ2-2,.,TRBD1,14,CASSAGQGPGELFF,TGTGCCAGCAGTGCCGGACAGGGACCCGGGGAGCTGTTTTTT
TRBV10-3,TRBJ1-6,many,TRBD1,16,CAINPGTGALNSPLHF,TGTGCCATCAATCCCGGGACAGGGGCCCTTAATTCACCCCTCCACTTT
TRBV7-8,TRBJ2-7,few,TRBD1,14,CASSLEGQTYEQYF,TGTGCCAGCAGCTTAGAGGGACAGACCTACGAGCAGTACTTC
TRBV10-1,TRBJ1-1,few,TRBD1,12,CASTGTGDEAFF,TGCGCCAGCACCGGGACAGGGGATGAAGCTTTCTTT
TRBV29-1,TRBJ2-7,.,TRBD2,12,CSVEVAGDEQYF,TGCAGCGTTGAAGTAGCGGGAGACGAGCAGTACTTC
TRBV29-1,TRBJ2-1,many,TRBD1,13,CSVGDSSYNEQFF,TGCAGCGTTGGGGACAGCTCCTACAATGAGCAGTTCTTC
TRBV28,TRBJ2-3,few,TRBD2,16,CASSLWTSGNTDTQYF,TGTGCCAGCAGTTTGTGGACTAGCGGGAACACAGATACGCAGTATTTT
TRBV7-2,TRBJ2-7,.,.,13,CASSPLGVYEQYF,TGTGCCAGCAGCCCCCTGGGGGTCTACGAGCAGTACTTC
TRBV12-3/TRBV12-4,TRBJ2-1,many,TRBD1,14,CASSPGQGADEQFF,TGTGCCAGCAGTCCGGGACAGGGGGCGGATGAGCAGTTCTTC